The 30 T cell receptor beta chains listed next were all sequenced from one sample in a study of cytomegalovirus exposure and HLA in healthy donors. The PCR made use of 60 Vbeta and 13 Jbeta primers. Method: immunoSEQ multiplex PCR; TCRdb's copy keeps in-frame clones and lacks some. The data show 110,000 or so clones, about 70% seen once. What was sequenced was PBMCs. The source is a man aged 30 to 39 in good health and CMV-seronegative.

The J gene is TRBJ1-1, the V gene TRBV6-1; TRBD1 matches 9 bases. Per germline, CDR1 MNHNS and CDR2 SASEGT. V shed 6 bases and J 5 bases; nucleotides not matched to a gene: 7. The CDR3 runs to 14 residues. CDR3 sequence (DNA): TGTGCCAGCAGCTCCGGGACAGGGAAAACTGAAGCTTTCTTT. This encodes CASSSGTGKTEAFF.

CDR3 protein: CASSRSTEYTEAFF. In DNA form, the CDR3 reads TGTGCCAGCAGCCGTTCGACAGAATACACTGAAGCTTTCTTT. The V call is TRBV4-2, the J call TRBJ1-1, with D possibly TRBD1 on 5 matching bases. V was shortened by 4 bases and J by 3 bases, with 12 bases between the two germline ends. Per germline, CDR1 LGHNA and CDR2 YNFKEQ. This CDR3 comprises 14 residues.

The gene calls are TRBV28 and TRBJ2-3; 7 positions agree with TRBD2. The trim removed 6 bases at V and 6 bases at J, leaving 12 bases unmatched. The CDR3 covers 15 residues. The germline CDR1 and CDR2 sequences are MDHEN and SYDVKM. The CDR3 DNA reads as TGTGCCAGCAGGGGGGGGGACGGCGCGTTGGATACGCAGTATTTT. Protein: CASRGGDGALDTQYF.

The chain carries TRBV4-3 and TRBJ2-2; D may be TRBD1 (6 bases). Germline lookup yields CDR1 LGHNA and CDR2 YSLEER. Trimming shortened V by 0 bases and J by 4 bases, and 24 bases separated the two germline ends. The CDR3 is made up of 20 amino acids. In DNA form, the CDR3 reads TGCGCCAGCAGCCAAGAATCCGAGACAGGAGCCAGGGCGAGCACCGGGGAGCTGTTTTTT. Translating it yields CASSQESETGARASTGELFF.

The J gene is TRBJ2-5, the V gene TRBV5-1; the D gene is possibly TRBD1 (6 bases). The CDR3 loop spans 13 amino acids. The germline V gene encodes CDR1 SGHRS and CDR2 YFSETQ. The V gene lost 4 bases and the J gene lost 1 base, with 8 bases spanning the gap. As DNA, the CDR3 is TGCGCCAGCAGCCCACAGGGCCAAGAGACCCAGTACTTC. It specifies CASSPQGQETQYF. Supplemented by reference TRBV5-1 and TRBJ2-5, the full variable domain reads KAGVTQTPRYLIKTRGQQVTLSCSPISGHRSVSWYQQTPGQGLQFLFEYFSETQRNKGNFPGRFSGRQFSNSRSEMNVSTLELGDSALYLCASSPQGQETQYFGPGTRLLVL.

The V and J genes are TRBV6-1 and TRBJ2-7; 10 positions match TRBD2. This CDR3 contains 15 residues. J lost 6 bases, V lost 1 base, and 6 bases had no gene match. Germline CDR1 MNHNS, CDR2 SASEGT. The CDR3 sequence is CASSEEVAGGGEQYF. CDR3 coding DNA: TGTGCCAGCAGTGAAGAAGTAGCGGGAGGCGGCGAGCAGTACTTC.

The chain carries TRBV28 and TRBJ2-5; 7 bases are shared with TRBD2. V gave up 3 bases and J gave up 5 bases; unmatched junction bases: 18. This CDR3 contains 18 residues. Per germline, CDR1 MDHEN and CDR2 SYDVKM. In DNA form, the CDR3 reads TGTGCCAGCAGTTTTAGCGGTGGACTAGGGTCCCTTGCGGAGACCCAGTACTTC. Residues: CASSFSGGLGSLAETQYF.

The J gene is TRBJ2-7, the V gene TRBV18; perhaps TRBD1 as D (6 bases). The V gene lost 5 bases and the J gene lost 2 bases, with 13 bases spanning the gap. The CDR3 is 14 residues long. Per germline, CDR1 KGHSH and CDR2 LQKENI. The CDR3 DNA is TGTGCCAGCTCATCTCAGACAGGAACCTACGAGCAGTACTTC. Encoded protein: CASSSQTGTYEQYF.

The J gene is TRBJ2-3, the V gene TRBV5-1; 7 bases match TRBD2. The ends lost 7 bases at V and 5 bases at J; junction bases unmatched: 16. Looked up from germline, CDR1 is SGHRS and CDR2 is YFSETQ. This CDR3 spans 16 amino acids. CDR3 residues: CASSRSVAGVRDTQYF. CDR3 DNA: TGCGCCAGCTCCCGGAGCGTAGCGGGCGTAAGAGATACGCAGTATTTT.

V gene TRBV2 combines with J gene TRBJ2-5; D not resolved. The CDR3 is 11 amino acids. The germline gives CDR1 SNHLY, CDR2 FYNNEI. V gave up 5 bases and J gave up 5 bases, with 6 bases separating them. The CDR3 here is CASSLEETQYF. In nucleotides, the CDR3 is TGTGCCAGCAGTTTAGAGGAGACCCAGTACTTC.

V and J are TRBV29-1 and TRBJ2-7; a weak D match, TRBD2 (6 bases). V lost 7 bases to trimming and J lost 0 bases, with 19 bases between them. CDR1 is SQVTM, CDR2 ANQGSEA, per germline. The CDR3 is 15 residues long. The CDR3 protein is CSARLGTGTSYEQYF. The CDR3 DNA is TGCAGCGCGAGACTTGGGACTGGCACCTCCTACGAGCAGTACTTC.

The gene calls are TRBV27 and TRBJ2-1, with D maybe TRBD1 (6 bases). There are 15 residues in the CDR3. The ends were cut back, 2 bases at V and 8 bases at J, with 16 bases in the middle. Germline lookup yields CDR1 MNHEY and CDR2 SMNVEV (reference sequence). CDR3 sequence (DNA): TGTGCCAGCAGTTTAGAGTCAGGGGTGTGGGATGAGCAGTTCTTC. It is translated as CASSLESGVWDEQFF.

The rearrangement uses TRBV12-5 and TRBJ2-5; D possibly corresponds to TRBD1 (5 bases). CDR3 length: 13 residues. The V end lost 1 base, the J end lost 2 bases, and 5 bases lay between the germline ends. Per the germline V gene, CDR1 is LGHNT and CDR2 is FRNRAP. The CDR3 region has the DNA TGTGCTAGTGGTTTGGGACAGCAAGAGACCCAGTACTTC. This encodes CASGLGQQETQYF.

The DNA for the CDR3 is TGTGCCTGGATTAGCAGACAGCCTAACTATGGCTACACCTTC. Protein product: CAWISRQPNYGYTF. The gene calls are TRBV30 and TRBJ1-2; TRBD1 is a possible D gene (5 bases). Germline CDR1 is GTSNPN and CDR2 is SVGIG (reference sequence). V was pared by 4 bases and J by 0 bases, with 12 bases between. This CDR3 region has 14 residues.

The V call is TRBV5-1, the J call TRBJ2-2, with D possibly being TRBD2 (7 bases). V was cut by 2 bases and J by 5 bases, with 13 bases left in between. The germline gives CDR1 SGHRS, CDR2 YFSETQ. The CDR3 has 15 residues. CDR3 DNA: TGCGCCAGCAGCTTCGGGGGGCCGGGAACCGGGGAGCTGTTTTTT. This gives the protein CASSFGGPGTGELFF.

In this sample, this clone turned up once. V gene TRBV27 combines with J gene TRBJ2-7; 14 bases are shared with TRBD2. The J segment lost 1 base and the V segment lost 4 bases, leaving 6 bases of the junction unmatched. CDR3 length: 17 amino acids. Germline CDR1 is MNHEY and CDR2 is SMNVEV (reference sequence). CDR3 bases: TGTGCCAGCAGTTACGGACTAGCGGGAGGCGTTTCCTACGAGCAGTACTTC. Translated: CASSYGLAGGVSYEQYF.

The chain joins TRBV25-1 to TRBJ2-7; a weak D match, TRBD1 (5 bases). The CDR3 has 13 amino acids. The germline V and J ends were trimmed by 7 bases and 6 bases, with 16 bases remaining between them. Germline V gives CDR1 MGHDK, CDR2 SYGVNS. The CDR3 DNA is TGTGCCAGCAAAAGAGCGAGTAGGGGCGAGCAGTACTTC. Encoded protein: CASKRASRGEQYF.

The chain links TRBV7-9 to TRBJ2-1; D unresolved. The CDR3 extends over 12 amino acids. V gave up 1 base and J gave up 9 bases, with 7 bases separating them. Per the germline V gene, CDR1 is SEHNR and CDR2 is FQNEAQ (reference sequence). The CDR3 bases are TGTGCCAGCAGCTTAGACCCAGGTGAGCAGTTCTTC. It is translated as CASSLDPGEQFF.

The CDR3: CASSVGFSGTNEQYF. In DNA form, the CDR3 reads TGTGCCAGCAGCGTAGGTTTTAGTGGGACTAACGAGCAGTACTTC. This chain joins TRBV9 and TRBJ2-7; 7 bases align to TRBD2. The V and J ends lost 0 bases and 5 bases, in that order; junction bases with no gene match: 8. CDR1 is SGDLS and CDR2 is YYNGEE in the germline V gene. CDR3 length equals 15 residues. Full variable domain (missing parts from reference TRBV9 and TRBJ2-7): DSGVTQTPKHLITATGQRVTLRCSPRSGDLSVYWYQQSLDQGLQFLIQYYNGEERAKGNILERFSAQQFPDLHSELNLSSLELGDSALYFCASSVGFSGTNEQYFGPGTRLTVT.

This chain connects TRBV19 to TRBJ2-2; D is uncertain. From germline, CDR1 is LNHDA and CDR2 SQIVND (reference sequence). CDR3 length equals 14 residues. Trimming left V 5 bases short and J 6 bases short, with 13 bases between. The CDR3 sequence is CASSPAMGPGELFF. The DNA of the CDR3 is TGTGCCAGTAGTCCAGCAATGGGCCCCGGGGAGCTGTTTTTT.

The gene calls are TRBV2 and TRBJ1-5; D is undetermined. The V end lost 6 bases, the J end lost 4 bases, and 13 bases lay between the germline ends. Per the germline V gene, CDR1 is SNHLY and CDR2 is FYNNEI. The CDR3 extends over 14 amino acids. CDR3 region: CASSLGGMNQPQHF. The CDR3 coding sequence is TGTGCCAGCAGCTTAGGCGGGATGAATCAGCCCCAGCATTTT.

The V and J genes are TRBV6-5 and TRBJ1-2, with D unclear. The CDR3 consists of 13 residues. CDR1 is MNHEY and CDR2 is SVGAGI in the germline V gene. Trimming cost V 0 bases and J 5 bases, with 7 bases left between them. The CDR3 region is CASSYSWEYGYTF. The CDR3 nucleotides are TGTGCCAGCAGTTACTCGTGGGAGTATGGCTACACCTTC.

CDR3 bases: TGTGCCAGCAGCGTAGATCCGGGTATGAACACTGAAGCTTTCTTT. Amino acids: CASSVDPGMNTEAFF. This chain uses TRBV9 with TRBJ1-1; D unresolved. Germline V lookup: CDR1 SGDLS, CDR2 YYNGEE. CDR3 size: 15 residues. V gave up 0 bases and J gave up 0 bases, with 9 bases separating them.

The V and J genes are TRBV19 and TRBJ2-3, with TRBD1 matching over 9 bases. The V gene end was trimmed by 1 base and the J gene end by 2 bases; junction bases not matched to a gene: 4. There are 16 residues in the CDR3. CDR1 and CDR2 (germline): LNHDA, SQIVND (reference sequence). The CDR3 here is CASSIGRDRVTDTQYF. The CDR3 bases are TGTGCCAGTAGTATAGGGCGGGACAGGGTCACAGATACGCAGTATTTT.

The CDR3 loop reads CSVGLAGTTDTQYF. The CDR3 DNA follows: TGCAGCGTTGGCCTAGCGGGGACCACAGATACGCAGTATTTT. The chain combines TRBV29-1 with TRBJ2-3; 9 bases map to TRBD2. The V gene's germline CDR1 is SQVTM and CDR2 ANQGSEA. The CDR3 length is 14 residues. Losses at the gene ends were 4 bases for V and 2 bases for J; bases not matched to a gene: 4.

This clone was detected only a few times. V is TRBV6-5 and J is TRBJ1-3; no clear D. The CDR3 loop spans 15 amino acids. Germline V gene data show CDR1 as MNHEY and CDR2 as SVGAGI. V gave up 6 bases and J gave up 2 bases, with 14 bases separating them. DNA for the CDR3: TGTGCCAGCAGACCGGGAGAGGATGCTGGAAACACCATATATTTT. Its protein product is CASRPGEDAGNTIYF.

The gene calls are TRBV6-6 and TRBJ2-1; the match to TRBD2 covers 7 bases. V dropped 2 bases and J dropped 3; count of bases not matched to a gene: 7. CDR3 length: 16 residues. Germline V gene sequence: CDR1 MNHNY, CDR2 SVGAGI (reference sequence). CDR3 sequence reads: CASSYTTSSDYNEQFF. The CDR3 DNA is TGTGCCAGCAGTTACACGACTAGCAGCGACTACAATGAGCAGTTCTTC.

The chain combines TRBV15 with TRBJ1-1, with 9 bases aligning to TRBD1. This CDR3 region has 15 residues. The V and J ends lost 0 bases and 5 bases, in that order; junction bases with no gene match: 4. From germline, CDR1 is LNHNV and CDR2 YYDKDF (reference sequence). The CDR3 DNA is TGTGCCACCAGCAGAGATGGGACAGGGACGACTGAAGCTTTCTTT. This sequence encodes CATSRDGTGTTEAFF.

CDR3 sequence: CASSLRGPPYEQYF. For the CDR3, the DNA is TGTGCCAGCAGCTTAAGGGGGCCGCCCTACGAGCAGTACTTC. The chain uses TRBV7-8 and TRBJ2-7, with TRBD1 matching 7 bases. The CDR3 is 14 residues long. Germline V gene lookup returns CDR1 SGHVS and CDR2 FQNEAQ. The junction had 3 bases not matched to a gene; V was cut back by 2 bases and J by 2 bases. The entire variable domain, with the rest obtained from reference TRBV7-8 and TRBJ2-7, is as follows: GAGVSQSPRYKVAKRGQDVALRCDPISGHVSLFWYQQALGQGPEFLTYFQNEAQLDKSGLPSDRFFAERPEGSVSTLKIQRTQQEDSAVYLCASSLRGPPYEQYFGPGTRLTVT.

The chain combines TRBV19 with TRBJ1-5; 9 bases align to TRBD1. V lost 6 bases, J lost 1 base, and 7 bases stayed unmatched. The CDR3 runs 16 residues. The germline V gene has CDR1 LNHDA and CDR2 SQIVND (reference sequence). As DNA, the CDR3 is TGTGCCAGTAGGAGCACAGGGGGCTGGAGCAATCAGCCCCAGCATTTT. It translates to CASRSTGGWSNQPQHF.